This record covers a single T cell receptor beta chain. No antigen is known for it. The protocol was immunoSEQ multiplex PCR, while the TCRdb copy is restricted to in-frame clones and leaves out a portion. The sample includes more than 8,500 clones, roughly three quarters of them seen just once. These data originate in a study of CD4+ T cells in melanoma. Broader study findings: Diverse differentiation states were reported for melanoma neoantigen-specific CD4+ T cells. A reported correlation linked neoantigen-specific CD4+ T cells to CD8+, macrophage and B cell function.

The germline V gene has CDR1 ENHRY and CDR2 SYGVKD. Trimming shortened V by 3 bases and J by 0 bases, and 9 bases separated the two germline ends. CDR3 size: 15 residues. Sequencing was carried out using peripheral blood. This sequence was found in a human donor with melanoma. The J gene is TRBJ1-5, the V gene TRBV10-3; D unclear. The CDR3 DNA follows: TGTGCCATCAGTGAAGTCAGAAATAGCAATCAGCCCCAGCATTTT. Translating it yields CAISEVRNSNQPQHF.